These 30 T cell receptor beta chains were sequenced from one sample in a study of control samples from healthy donors and cancer patients. Only in-frame clones appear in the TCRdb table, and some are missing; sequencing was by immunoSEQ multiplex PCR. The sample holds 150,000 to 200,000 clones; around 90% are singletons and the top ten take over 1.1%. The sequenced sample was blood. The source is a man younger than 40 in good health.

This rearrangement joins TRBV10-3 to TRBJ2-1; D is possibly TRBD1 or TRBD2 (5 bases each). CDR3 length equals 15 residues. Trimming left V 2 bases short and J 4 bases short, with 12 bases between. Germline V lookup: CDR1 ENHRY, CDR2 SYGVKD. CDR3 sequence (DNA): TGTGCCATCAGTGAGGGGGACGGACCGTACAATGAGCAGTTCTTC. Translating it yields CAISEGDGPYNEQFF.

This chain joins TRBV7-9 and TRBJ2-2; D remains unclear. The CDR3 covers 14 residues. CDR1 and CDR2 (germline): SEHNR, FQNEAQ (reference sequence). V was shortened by 0 bases and J by 4 bases, with 6 bases between the two germline ends. The CDR3: CASSLARFTGELFF. Here the CDR3 DNA reads TGTGCCAGCAGCTTAGCACGGTTCACCGGGGAGCTGTTTTTT. The full variable domain, with the rest looked up from reference TRBV7-9 and TRBJ2-2, is DTGVSQNPRHKITKRGQNVTFRCDPISEHNRLYWYRQTLGQGPEFLTYFQNEAQLEKSRLLSDRFSAERPKGSFSTLEIQRTEQGDSAMYLCASSLARFTGELFFGEGSRLTVL.

This sequence joins TRBV6-5 and TRBJ1-2, with D hard to call. The CDR3 is 14 residues long. Germline-derived CDR1 and CDR2 are MNHEY and SVGAGI. Deletions cut 5 bases from V and 4 bases from J, with 14 bases between. The CDR3 loop reads CASSPPGESYGYTF. As DNA, the CDR3 is TGTGCCAGCAGTCCCCCCGGGGAGTCCTATGGCTACACCTTC.

The rearrangement joins TRBV3-1 (or the pseudogene TRBV3-2) to TRBJ1-2; D unclear. The V gene lost 0 bases and the J gene lost 6 bases, with 8 bases spanning the gap. The V gene's germline CDR1 is LGHDT and CDR2 YNNKEL (reference sequence). This CDR3 has 13 amino acids. For the CDR3, the DNA is TGTGCCAGCAGCCAAGATCGCGGGCATGGCTACACCTTC. The encoded protein is CASSQDRGHGYTF.

V gene TRBV30 combines with J gene TRBJ1-5; maybe TRBD1 (5 bases). Germline CDR1 reads GTSNPN; CDR2 reads SVGIG (reference sequence). The CDR3 consists of 14 residues. V gave up 1 base and J gave up 6 bases, with 13 bases separating them. The DNA for the CDR3 is TGTGCCTGGAGTGCGGGGGGAAAGGGTCAGCCCCAGCATTTT. Its protein is CAWSAGGKGQPQHF.

The chain recombines TRBV5-4 with TRBJ2-7; D is possibly TRBD1 (6 bases). The CDR3 loop spans 16 amino acids. Trimming left V 4 bases short and J 2 bases short, with 19 bases between. From germline, CDR1 is SGHNT and CDR2 YYREEE (reference sequence). CDR3 nucleotide sequence: TGTGCCAGCAGCCGGGTAACCACGGACAGAACCTACGAGCAGTACTTC. It yields the protein CASSRVTTDRTYEQYF.

The chain uses TRBV4-1 and TRBJ1-2; 9 bases agree with TRBD1. CDR3 size: 15 residues. Germline V gene data show CDR1 as MGHRA and CDR2 as YSYEKL. J lost 7 bases, V lost 2 bases, and 8 bases had no gene match. The CDR3: CASSQWDRDPAGYTF. DNA of the CDR3: TGCGCCAGCAGCCAATGGGACAGGGACCCCGCTGGCTACACCTTC.

The V gene is TRBV29-1, the J gene TRBJ1-1, with unresolved D. CDR3 length: 12 amino acids. Germline V gives CDR1 SQVTM, CDR2 ANQGSEA. The ends were cut back, 4 bases at V and 9 bases at J, with 15 bases in the middle. CDR3 in DNA: TGCAGCGTTGCCGGGCCCCAAGACAAAGCTTTCTTT. This codes for CSVAGPQDKAFF.

The chain recombines TRBV4-2 with TRBJ2-7; D is uncertain. Trimming left V 0 bases short and J 3 bases short, with 15 bases between. Germline-derived CDR1 and CDR2 are LGHNA and YNFKEQ. CDR3 length: 16 residues. This chain's CDR3 is CASSQEWAEPFYEQYF. The CDR3 DNA reads TGTGCCAGCAGCCAAGAGTGGGCGGAACCTTTCTACGAGCAGTACTTC.

This clone came up a few times. This rearrangement joins TRBV6-1 to TRBJ1-1, with D possibly TRBD1 on 6 matching bases. V was cut by 4 bases and J by 3 bases, with 18 bases left in between. Per germline, CDR1 MNHNS and CDR2 SASEGT. The CDR3 is 16 amino acids. This CDR3 reads CASSVRGFTGDTEAFF. The CDR3 DNA follows: TGTGCCAGCAGTGTAAGGGGGTTTACGGGGGACACTGAAGCTTTCTTT.

DNA for the CDR3: TGTGCCAGCTCCCTTTACCGCTGGGGAGGTGAGCAGTTCTTC. Amino acid sequence: CASSLYRWGGEQFF. The V call is TRBV11-1, the J call TRBJ2-1; D possibly corresponds to TRBD2 (6 bases). V was trimmed by 8 bases and J by 9 bases, leaving 20 bases between them. This CDR3 region has 14 residues. Germline CDR1 is SGHAT and CDR2 is FQDESV (reference sequence).

For the CDR3, the DNA is TGTGCCAGCAGCTTAGGCAGACAGGGAGAAGAAAAACTGTTTTTT. The encoded protein is CASSLGRQGEEKLFF. V gene TRBV7-9 combines with J gene TRBJ1-4, with TRBD1 identical over 7 bases. CDR1 is SEHNR and CDR2 is FQNEAQ in the germline V gene (reference sequence). The CDR3 sequence is 15 residues long. Trimming took 1 base from V and 8 from J; bases not matched to a gene: 7. Full variable domain (rest looked up from reference TRBV7-9 and TRBJ1-4): DTGVSQNPRHKITKRGQNVTFRCDPISEHNRLYWYRQTLGQGPEFLTYFQNEAQLEKSRLLSDRFSAERPKGSFSTLEIQRTEQGDSAMYLCASSLGRQGEEKLFFGSGTQLSVL.

This clone was seen only once. The chain recombines TRBV7-6 with TRBJ1-1, with D unclear. The CDR3 contains 15 residues. The V gene lost 6 bases and the J gene lost 4 bases, with 18 bases spanning the gap. The germline V gene encodes CDR1 SGHVS and CDR2 FNYEAQ. This CDR3 reads CASRDTGQGSTEAFF. CDR3 DNA sequence: TGTGCCAGCAGAGACACCGGGCAAGGGAGCACTGAAGCTTTCTTT.

This chain links TRBV10-3 with TRBJ2-5; the match to TRBD2 covers 9 bases. The CDR3 is made up of 13 amino acids. Trimming cost V 7 bases and J 1 base; bases outside gene matches: 1. Germline V lookup: CDR1 ENHRY, CDR2 SYGVKD. The CDR3 DNA sequence: TGTGCCATCAAACTAGCGGGCCAAGAGACCCAGTACTTC. Translating it yields CAIKLAGQETQYF.

The chain recombines TRBV4-1 with TRBJ1-6, with D possibly matching TRBD1 (5 bases). The CDR3 contains 16 residues. V lost 0 bases and J 7 bases, leaving 13 bases between the germline ends. Germline values: CDR1 MGHRA, CDR2 YSYEKL. The CDR3 nucleotides read TGCGCCAGCAGCCAAGAAGCGGGACGCAGAAATTCACCCCTCCACTTT. This sequence encodes CASSQEAGRRNSPLHF.

The chain employs TRBV5-6 and TRBJ1-2; D call uncertain. CDR1 and CDR2 (germline): SGHDT, YYEEEE. V dropped 2 bases and J dropped 9 bases, with 8 bases sitting between them. The CDR3 runs 11 residues. CDR3 in amino acids: CASSFDRSYTF. DNA of the CDR3: TGTGCCAGCAGCTTCGACCGGAGCTACACCTTC.

The CDR3, as DNA: TGTGCCAGCACTGGACAGGCCTACTATGGCTACACCTTC. It is translated as CASTGQAYYGYTF. V gene TRBV6-5 combines with J gene TRBJ1-2; 7 bases line up with TRBD1. V shed 7 bases, J shed 3 bases, and the junction held 5 bases outside the gene matches. CDR1 and CDR2 from the germline V gene are MNHEY and SVGAGI. There are 13 residues in the CDR3.

V is TRBV6-5 and J is TRBJ1-2; D gene ambiguous. CDR3 size: 12 residues. Germline V gene sequence: CDR1 MNHEY, CDR2 SVGAGI. Trimming cost V 6 bases and J 7 bases, with 12 bases left between them. CDR3 in amino acids: CASSTKIGGYTF. The DNA for the CDR3 is TGTGCCAGCAGCACAAAAATAGGTGGCTACACCTTC.

This clone has just one count. This chain uses TRBV2 with TRBJ2-2, with TRBD2 as a possible D gene (7 bases). Germline lookup yields CDR1 SNHLY and CDR2 FYNNEI. Trimming pared 9 bases from V and 4 bases from J, leaving 18 bases between. CDR3 length: 15 residues. As DNA, the CDR3 is TGTGCCAGGGGGGGGCGGGAGTCGGGCACCGGGGAGCTGTTTTTT. Translated, it gives CARGGRESGTGELFF.

The rearrangement joins TRBV2 to TRBJ2-5; D is perhaps TRBD2 (6 bases). Trimming took 9 bases from V and 5 from J, leaving 22 bases between them. Germline V gene lookup returns CDR1 SNHLY and CDR2 FYNNEI. CDR3 size: 15 residues. CDR3 in DNA: TGTGCCAGAAACATACTAGCTCAAGAGGGGGAGACCCAGTACTTC. It is translated as CARNILAQEGETQYF.

The V call is TRBV25-1, the J call TRBJ2-1; 9 bases line up with TRBD1. J gave up 5 bases and V 4 bases, and 6 bases lay outside the gene matches. CDR1 and CDR2 (germline): MGHDK, SYGVNS. The CDR3 covers 15 residues. CDR3 sequence: CASSGTGGTDNEQFF. CDR3 DNA: TGTGCCAGCAGTGGAACAGGGGGCACGGACAATGAGCAGTTCTTC.

V usage is TRBV20-1 and J usage is TRBJ1-2; D gene unclear. The CDR3 extends over 10 amino acids. Germline V gives CDR1 DFQATT, CDR2 SNEGSKA (reference sequence). The ends were cut back, 6 bases at V and 7 bases at J, with 9 bases in the middle. The CDR3 sequence: CSAPQVGYTF. The CDR3 DNA follows: TGCAGTGCCCCCCAGGTTGGCTACACCTTC.

V is TRBV7-2 and J is TRBJ2-7; 12 nucleotides agree with TRBD1. J lost 2 bases, V lost 0 bases, and 2 bases had no gene match. This CDR3 contains 16 residues. Germline CDR1 and CDR2: SGHTA and FQGNSA. CDR3: CASSLAGTGGPYEQYF. The CDR3 nucleotides are TGTGCCAGCAGCTTAGCGGGGACAGGGGGCCCCTACGAGCAGTACTTC.

The rearrangement links TRBV7-2 to TRBJ1-5, with TRBD1 as a possible D gene (6 bases). CDR1 is SGHTA and CDR2 is FQGNSA in the germline V gene. This CDR3 comprises 15 residues. Trimming shortened V by 5 bases and J by 5 bases, and 16 bases separated the two germline ends. The CDR3 bases are TGTGCCAGCAGCCCCATGAGGACAGAATATCAGCCCCAGCATTTT. Its translation: CASSPMRTEYQPQHF.

This clone was recorded only once. The chain carries TRBV4-1 and TRBJ2-7; 12 nucleotides match TRBD2. The germline V gene has CDR1 MGHRA and CDR2 YSYEKL. Unmatched junction bases numbered 1, after V lost 4 bases and J lost 3 bases. The CDR3 loop spans 14 amino acids. The CDR3 nucleotides are TGCGCCAGCAGCCTACTAGCGGGAGGCTACGAGCAGTACTTC. Amino acid sequence: CASSLLAGGYEQYF.

The rearrangement joins TRBV15 to TRBJ1-5; perhaps TRBD1 as D (5 bases). Trimming removed 3 bases from V and 2 bases from J, with 11 bases in between. This CDR3 has 15 amino acids. Germline assignment: CDR1 LNHNV and CDR2 YYDKDF (reference sequence). CDR3 loop: CATSRDNRGNQPQHF. The CDR3 coding sequence is TGTGCCACCAGCAGGGACAATCGGGGCAATCAGCCCCAGCATTTT.

This sequence joins TRBV11-1 and TRBJ2-5, with D possibly TRBD2 on 7 matching bases. V lost 3 bases and J 5 bases, leaving 16 bases between the germline ends. CDR1 and CDR2 (germline): SGHAT, FQDESV (reference sequence). This CDR3 spans 15 amino acids. The CDR3 coding sequence is TGTGCCAGCAGCTTGGCCCGGGGGCGGGGGGAGACCCAGTACTTC. Amino acid sequence: CASSLARGRGETQYF.

The gene calls are TRBV19 and TRBJ2-2; no clear D. This CDR3 has 14 residues. Germline CDR1 reads LNHDA; CDR2 reads SQIVND (reference sequence). V was trimmed by 1 base and J by 7 bases, leaving 10 bases between them. The CDR3 region has the DNA TGTGCCAGTAGTATAGCAATCCTGGGCGGGGAGCTGTTTTTT. Translated: CASSIAILGGELFF.

This clone was observed a single time. The chain links TRBV19 to TRBJ1-4; TRBD1 matches 9 bases. The CDR3 loop spans 14 amino acids. The germline CDR1 and CDR2 sequences are LNHDA and SQIVND (reference sequence). The ends lost 7 bases at V and 8 bases at J; junction bases unmatched: 8. CDR3 residues: CASTPGQGIEKLFF. Written as DNA, the CDR3 is TGTGCCAGTACTCCGGGACAGGGTATCGAAAAACTGTTTTTT.

The CDR3 DNA follows: TGTGCCAGCAGCTTAGGCAGCGGGGGGCGGACAGATACGCAGTATTTT. Translated, it gives CASSLGSGGRTDTQYF. The chain uses TRBV13 and TRBJ2-3, with 9 bases lining up with TRBD2. The V gene end was trimmed by 0 bases and the J gene end by 3 bases; junction bases not matched to a gene: 4. CDR1 is PRHDT and CDR2 is FYEKMQ in the germline V gene (reference sequence). This CDR3 spans 16 amino acids.